A single sample is the source of the 27 T cell receptor beta chains below, sequenced in a study of blood T cell repertoires in COVID-19. Data came from immunoSEQ multiplex PCR; TCRdb stores just in-frame clones and leaves some out. The sample yields 150,000 to 200,000 clones, roughly 84% seen once. Source material: PBMCs or T cells enriched from blood (not recorded which). These receptors all stem from a woman aged 25-40 years who had been exposed to COVID-19.

The chain has TRBV19 and TRBJ1-5, with D perhaps matching TRBD1 (5 bases). CDR3 length: 11 residues. Germline loops: CDR1 LNHDA, CDR2 SQIVND (reference sequence). V dropped 4 bases and J dropped 11 bases, with 9 bases sitting between them. This CDR3 reads CASSTGFAQHF. CDR3 in DNA: TGTGCCAGTAGTACAGGGTTCGCCCAGCATTTT.

The J gene is TRBJ1-6, the V gene TRBV5-1; D possibly corresponds to TRBD1 (6 bases). The V end lost 0 bases, the J end lost 14 bases, and 15 bases lay between the germline ends. The CDR3 extends over 14 amino acids. Germline loops: CDR1 SGHRS, CDR2 YFSETQ. The CDR3 DNA follows: TGCGCCAGCAGCTTGGCCGCGACAGGAGATACCCTCCACTTT. Translated: CASSLAATGDTLHF.

This clone has a handful of counts. The V and J genes are TRBV7-9 and TRBJ1-5; TRBD1 aligns across 7 bases. Germline V lookup: CDR1 SEHNR, CDR2 FQNEAQ (reference sequence). Trimming removed 5 bases from V and 5 bases from J; junction bases left unmatched: 6. CDR3 length equals 14 residues. The CDR3 protein is CASSPGGAYQPQHF. CDR3 DNA: TGTGCCAGCAGCCCAGGGGGAGCGTATCAGCCCCAGCATTTT.

This sequence joins TRBV19 and TRBJ1-1; 8 bases align to TRBD1. The CDR3 has 14 residues. The germline V gene encodes CDR1 LNHDA and CDR2 SQIVND (reference sequence). V lost 5 bases and J lost 1; bases outside the gene matches: 3. CDR3 loop: CASSLGTGNTEAFF. For the CDR3, the DNA is TGTGCCAGTAGTCTCGGGACAGGGAACACTGAAGCTTTCTTT.

The chain is built from TRBV7-6 and TRBJ2-1; tentative D call: TRBD1 (5 bases). From germline, CDR1 is SGHVS and CDR2 FNYEAQ. The V gene lost 2 bases and the J gene lost 4 bases, with 15 bases spanning the gap. This CDR3 has 16 amino acids. The CDR3 is CASSLKQGHYYNEQFF. CDR3 coding DNA: TGTGCCAGCAGCTTAAAACAAGGACACTATTACAATGAGCAGTTCTTC.

This chain connects TRBV5-1 to TRBJ2-7, with D maybe TRBD2 (6 bases). Trimming took 3 bases from V and 3 from J, leaving 13 bases between them. CDR1 and CDR2 (germline): SGHRS, YFSETQ. The CDR3 has 14 residues. CDR3 loop: CASSSGDGVYEQYF. In DNA, the CDR3 is TGCGCCAGCAGCTCGGGGGACGGAGTCTACGAGCAGTACTTC.

This clone showed up just a few times. The chain employs TRBV30 and TRBJ2-2; D might be TRBD1 (6 bases). The V end lost 0 bases, the J end lost 4 bases, and 12 bases lay between the germline ends. Germline CDR1 and CDR2: GTSNPN and SVGIG (reference sequence). The CDR3 covers 15 residues. The CDR3 sequence: CAWSVVQGFTGELFF. CDR3 DNA sequence: TGTGCCTGGAGTGTCGTTCAGGGGTTCACCGGGGAGCTGTTTTTT.

This rearrangement joins TRBV6-1 to TRBJ1-5; 8 bases fit TRBD1. Trimming removed 9 bases from V and 4 bases from J; junction bases left unmatched: 8. Germline loops: CDR1 MNHNS, CDR2 SASEGT. CDR3 length: 14 amino acids. The CDR3 spells CASLDRGVNQPQHF. Here the CDR3 DNA reads TGTGCCAGTCTTGACAGGGGTGTTAATCAGCCCCAGCATTTT.

A single count supports this clone. The chain is built from TRBV5-1 and TRBJ2-7; a weak D match, TRBD1 (5 bases). The CDR3 loop spans 12 amino acids. In germline, CDR1 is SGHRS, CDR2 YFSETQ. V lost 3 bases to trimming and J lost 3 bases, with 7 bases between them. The CDR3 region has the DNA TGCGCCAGCAGCTGGGGCGACTACGAGCAGTACTTC. This sequence encodes CASSWGDYEQYF.

The chain carries TRBV6-5 and TRBJ2-7; D gene ambiguous. Per germline, CDR1 MNHEY and CDR2 SVGAGI. V shed 6 bases and J shed 3 bases, with 15 bases lying between them. The length of the CDR3 is 14 residues. CDR3 nucleotide sequence: TGTGCCAGCAGCCGTCAACCCACGGGCTACGAGCAGTACTTC. Translation gives CASSRQPTGYEQYF.

The chain is built from TRBV19 and TRBJ1-4, with 7 bases matching TRBD1. CDR3 length equals 15 residues. Germline assignment: CDR1 LNHDA and CDR2 SQIVND (reference sequence). Trimming cost V 3 bases and J 6 bases; bases outside gene matches: 7. Here the CDR3 DNA reads TGTGCCAGTAGTATCGGCTGGCAGGGGGATGAAAAACTGTTTTTT. It codes for CASSIGWQGDEKLFF.

Remarks on this clone: The identical CDR3 is also encoded by other nucleotide sequences in the sample. This chain uses TRBV5-1 with TRBJ1-3; perhaps TRBD1 as D (5 bases). Trimming removed 0 bases from V and 0 bases from J, with 7 bases in between. The CDR3 has 15 amino acids. The germline gives CDR1 SGHRS, CDR2 YFSETQ. CDR3 protein: CASSLEQGSGNTIYF. The CDR3 DNA sequence: TGCGCCAGCAGCTTGGAGCAGGGCTCTGGAAACACCATATATTTT.

This rearrangement joins TRBV4-1 to TRBJ2-7, with D perhaps matching TRBD1 (6 bases). V shed 0 bases and J shed 1 base, with 13 bases lying between them. The germline V gene has CDR1 MGHRA and CDR2 YSYEKL. The CDR3 is 16 amino acids. Written as DNA, the CDR3 is TGCGCCAGCAGCCAAGAGGCCCAGGGGCGATCCTACGAGCAGTACTTC. This gives the protein CASSQEAQGRSYEQYF.

The chain couples TRBV18 to TRBJ1-2; D is unclear. Trimming pared 4 bases from V and 11 bases from J, leaving 11 bases between. Germline V gene sequence: CDR1 KGHSH, CDR2 LQKENI. This CDR3 has 11 residues. CDR3 residues: CASSHSLTYTF. For the CDR3, the DNA is TGTGCCAGCTCACATAGCCTCACTTACACCTTC.

The genes are TRBV7-2 and TRBJ2-3, with TRBD2 as a possible D gene (6 bases). V dropped 2 bases and J dropped 0 bases, with 9 bases sitting between them. Germline CDR1 reads SGHTA; CDR2 reads FQGNSA. The CDR3 runs 15 residues. CDR3 residues: CASSLWRGSTDTQYF. CDR3 nucleotides: TGTGCCAGCAGCTTATGGCGGGGTAGCACAGATACGCAGTATTTT.

CDR3 in DNA: TGTGCCAGCAGCTTAGAAGGGGAGGGAACAGATACGCAGTATTTT. Amino acids: CASSLEGEGTDTQYF. J is TRBJ2-3 and V is TRBV11-2; TRBD2 agrees at 7 bases. The CDR3 extends over 15 amino acids. V gave up 0 bases and J gave up 3 bases; unmatched junction bases: 3. From germline, CDR1 is SGHAT and CDR2 FQNNGV.

V gene TRBV30 combines with J gene TRBJ1-4; no clear D. The CDR3 consists of 15 residues. Trimming removed 2 bases from V and 3 bases from J, with 13 bases in between. Per the germline V gene, CDR1 is GTSNPN and CDR2 is SVGIG (reference sequence). CDR3 residues: CAWSRRQASNEKLFF. As DNA, the CDR3 is TGTGCCTGGAGTCGAAGGCAGGCATCTAATGAAAAACTGTTTTTT. Based on the CDR3 plus reference TRBV30 and TRBJ1-4, the full variable domain is SQTIHQWPATLVQPVGSPLSLECTVEGTSNPNLYWYRQAAGRGLQLLFYSVGIGQISSEVPQNLSASRPQDRQFILSSKKLLLSDSGFYLCAWSRRQASNEKLFFGSGTQLSVL.

This clone was recorded once. The chain carries TRBV2 and TRBJ1-2; 10 nucleotides line up with TRBD1. The CDR3 loop spans 14 amino acids. The germline gives CDR1 SNHLY, CDR2 FYNNEI. The J segment lost 4 bases and the V segment lost 6 bases, leaving 5 bases of the junction unmatched. The CDR3 spells CASRWDRGIYGYTF. Written as DNA, the CDR3 is TGTGCCAGCAGGTGGGACAGGGGCATCTATGGCTACACCTTC.

This chain uses TRBV7-6 with TRBJ2-7, with TRBD1 identical over 7 bases. With 5 bases clipped from V and 5 bases from J, the junction kept 9 bases outside the gene matches. CDR1 SGHVS and CDR2 FNYEAQ come from the germline V gene. The CDR3 has 14 residues. Here the CDR3 DNA reads TGTGCCAGCAGCCTGCAGACAGGGTTTGACGAGCAGTACTTC. Translated: CASSLQTGFDEQYF.

The genes are TRBV7-9 and TRBJ1-1; D is undetermined. CDR3 size: 16 residues. Germline V gene sequence: CDR1 SEHNR, CDR2 FQNEAQ (reference sequence). Trimming removed 5 bases at V and 3 bases at J, with 19 bases between. In DNA form, the CDR3 reads TGTGCCAGCAGCCAAATACCCCACTCTGGAGACACTGAAGCTTTCTTT. It translates to CASSQIPHSGDTEAFF.

Here the CDR3 DNA reads TGTGCCAGCAGTGAATGGACCGGGACAGGAAGCTACGAGCAGTACTTC. Protein product: CASSEWTGTGSYEQYF. The J gene is TRBJ2-7, the V gene TRBV6-1, with 8 positions matching TRBD1. This CDR3 is 16 amino acids long. The germline CDR1 and CDR2 sequences are MNHNS and SASEGT. The ends lost 2 bases at V and 3 bases at J; junction bases unmatched: 9.

In DNA form, the CDR3 reads TGTGCCAGTCAGGATCATAGCAATCAGCCCCAGCATTTT. Protein: CASQDHSNQPQHF. This chain links TRBV11-2 with TRBJ1-5; D remains unclear. Germline V gene sequence: CDR1 SGHAT, CDR2 FQNNGV. V lost 9 bases, J lost 0 bases, and 9 bases lay in between. The CDR3 length is 13 residues.

The chain combines TRBV3-1 (or the pseudogene TRBV3-2) with TRBJ2-2; 9 positions match TRBD2. V lost 8 bases and J lost 0; bases outside the gene matches: 7. The CDR3 consists of 16 residues. CDR1 and CDR2 from the germline V gene are LGHDT and YNNKEL (reference sequence). The CDR3 region has the DNA TGTGCCAGCGGAGCGGGGGGCACATCGAACACCGGGGAGCTGTTTTTT. The encoded protein is CASGAGGTSNTGELFF.

The rearrangement links TRBV9 to TRBJ2-7; 10 nucleotides match TRBD2. Per the germline V gene, CDR1 is SGDLS and CDR2 is YYNGEE. J gave up 6 bases and V 0 bases, and 15 bases lay outside the gene matches. The CDR3 is 18 amino acids. This CDR3 reads CASSVVGSGGAESGEQYF. The CDR3 DNA is TGTGCCAGCAGCGTAGTCGGAAGCGGGGGGGCCGAGTCGGGCGAGCAGTACTTC.

The chain recombines TRBV15 with TRBJ1-2; D not resolved. Germline lookup yields CDR1 LNHNV and CDR2 YYDKDF (reference sequence). CDR3 length: 15 amino acids. V was cut by 1 base and J by 5 bases, with 14 bases left in between. The CDR3 spells CATSRGQPGRYGYTF. Here the CDR3 DNA reads TGTGCCACCAGCAGAGGCCAGCCAGGTCGGTATGGCTACACCTTC.

The rearrangement uses TRBV6-5 and TRBJ1-1; TRBD1 might be the D (5 bases). Trimming took 6 bases from V and 8 from J, leaving 16 bases between them. CDR3 length: 13 residues. Germline V gene data show CDR1 as MNHEY and CDR2 as SVGAGI. The DNA of the CDR3 is TGTGCCAGCAGGGGGCTCCCAGGTACAGAAGCTTTCTTT. Translated: CASRGLPGTEAFF.

The chain has TRBV3-1 (or the pseudogene TRBV3-2) and TRBJ2-1; D is unresolved. CDR1 LGHDT and CDR2 YNNKEL come from the germline V gene (reference sequence). This CDR3 contains 13 residues. V was trimmed by 4 bases and J by 8 bases, leaving 12 bases between them. CDR3: CASSPESSDEQFF. The DNA for the CDR3 is TGTGCCAGCAGCCCCGAGAGCAGCGATGAGCAGTTCTTC.